This entry is about one TCR beta chain. As yet, its antigen is unknown. A much more abundant neighbour one base away suggests this may be a read error. This sample was included in a study of blood T cells in healthy people across ages. V dropped 4 bases and J dropped 11 bases, with 17 bases sitting between them. Looked up from germline, CDR1 is MGHRA and CDR2 is YSYEKL. The CDR3 has 13 residues. Regarding the study as a whole: Donors of long life had a larger count of naive CD4+ cells and greater diversity than aged donors.

A J-beta primer mix and a sample-barcoded 5' primer were used in a second PCR of about 6 to 12 cycles. TCRdb independently ran MiXCR on the 5' RACE reads; one entry per CDR3 protein. The data show about 970,000 distinct CDR3 sequences, about 53% seen once. The sequence was collected from a woman aged 55 to 70 in good health. The rearrangement links TRBV4-1 to TRBJ2-5; no clear D gene. Sequences were obtained from blood. Written as DNA, the CDR3 is TGCGCCAGCAGCCTGAAGGACCACAATGAGCAGTACTTC. This translates into CASSLKDHNEQYF.